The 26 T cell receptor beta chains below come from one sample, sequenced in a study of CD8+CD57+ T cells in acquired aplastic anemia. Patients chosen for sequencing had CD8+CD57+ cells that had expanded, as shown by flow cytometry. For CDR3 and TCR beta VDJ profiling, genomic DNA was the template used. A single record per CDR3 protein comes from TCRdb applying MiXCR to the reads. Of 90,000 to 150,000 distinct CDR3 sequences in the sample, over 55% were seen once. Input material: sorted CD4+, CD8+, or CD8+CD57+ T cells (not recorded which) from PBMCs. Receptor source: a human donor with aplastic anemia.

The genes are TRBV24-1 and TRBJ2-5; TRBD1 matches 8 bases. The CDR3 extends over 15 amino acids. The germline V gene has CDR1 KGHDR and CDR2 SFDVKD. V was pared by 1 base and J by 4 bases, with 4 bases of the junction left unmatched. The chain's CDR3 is CATSDFRGQGETQYF. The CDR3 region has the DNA TGTGCCACCAGTGATTTCCGTGGACAGGGAGAGACCCAGTACTTC.

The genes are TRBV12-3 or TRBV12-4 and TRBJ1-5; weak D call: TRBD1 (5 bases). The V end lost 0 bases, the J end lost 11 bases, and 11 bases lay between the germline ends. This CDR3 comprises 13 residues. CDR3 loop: CASSLAGTSTQHF. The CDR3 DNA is TGTGCCAGCAGTTTAGCGGGGACTAGCACCCAGCATTTT.

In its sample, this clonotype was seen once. The CDR3 region has the DNA TGCGCCAGCAGCTTGAGGCTGAGAGACACCGGGGAGCTGTTTTTT. Its translation is CASSLRLRDTGELFF. This chain uses TRBV5-1 with TRBJ2-2; D is unclear. V lost 1 base and J lost 3, with 10 bases in between. This CDR3 comprises 15 residues. CDR1 is SGHRS and CDR2 is YFSETQ in the germline V gene.

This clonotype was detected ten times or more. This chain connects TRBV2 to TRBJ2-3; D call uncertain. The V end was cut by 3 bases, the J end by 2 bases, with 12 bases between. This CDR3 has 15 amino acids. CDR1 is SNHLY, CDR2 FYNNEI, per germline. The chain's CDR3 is CASSDGPSITDTQYF. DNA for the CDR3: TGTGCCAGCAGTGACGGACCGTCAATCACAGATACGCAGTATTTT.

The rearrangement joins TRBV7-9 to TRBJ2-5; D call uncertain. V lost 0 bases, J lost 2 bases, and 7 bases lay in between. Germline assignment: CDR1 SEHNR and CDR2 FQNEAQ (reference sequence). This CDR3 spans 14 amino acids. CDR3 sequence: CASSLAQRQETQYF. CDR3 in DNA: TGTGCCAGCAGCTTAGCGCAGAGACAAGAGACCCAGTACTTC.

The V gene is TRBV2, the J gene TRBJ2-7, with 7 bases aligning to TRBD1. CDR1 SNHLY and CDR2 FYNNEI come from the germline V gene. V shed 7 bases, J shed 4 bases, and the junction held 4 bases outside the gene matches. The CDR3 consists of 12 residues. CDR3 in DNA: TGTGCCAGCACCGACAGGGATTACGAGCAGTACTTC. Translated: CASTDRDYEQYF.

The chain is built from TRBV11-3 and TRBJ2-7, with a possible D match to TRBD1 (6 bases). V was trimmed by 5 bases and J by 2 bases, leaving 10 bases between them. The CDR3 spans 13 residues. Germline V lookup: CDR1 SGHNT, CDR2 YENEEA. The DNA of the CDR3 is TGTGCCAGCAGCCATACAGGGCCCTACGAGCAGTACTTC. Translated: CASSHTGPYEQYF.

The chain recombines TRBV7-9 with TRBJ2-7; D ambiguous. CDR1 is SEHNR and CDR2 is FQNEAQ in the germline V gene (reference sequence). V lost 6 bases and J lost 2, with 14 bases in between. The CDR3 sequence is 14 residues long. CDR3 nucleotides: TGTGCCAGCAGTGCCCCGGTACAAGCCTACGAGCAGTACTTC. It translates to CASSAPVQAYEQYF.

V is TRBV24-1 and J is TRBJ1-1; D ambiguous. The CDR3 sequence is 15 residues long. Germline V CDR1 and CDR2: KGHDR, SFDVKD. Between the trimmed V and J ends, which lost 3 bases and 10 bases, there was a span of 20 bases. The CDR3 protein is CATSDATTRPPRAFF. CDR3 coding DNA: TGTGCCACCAGTGATGCCACGACAAGACCCCCAAGAGCTTTCTTT.

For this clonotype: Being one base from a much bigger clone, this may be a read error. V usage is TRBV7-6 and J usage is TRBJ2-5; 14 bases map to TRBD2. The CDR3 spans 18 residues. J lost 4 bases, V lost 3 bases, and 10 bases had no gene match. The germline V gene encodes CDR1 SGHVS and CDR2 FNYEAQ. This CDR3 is CASSFLGLAGAGGETQYF. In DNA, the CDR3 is TGTGCCAGCAGCTTCTTGGGACTAGCGGGAGCGGGGGGAGAGACCCAGTACTTC.

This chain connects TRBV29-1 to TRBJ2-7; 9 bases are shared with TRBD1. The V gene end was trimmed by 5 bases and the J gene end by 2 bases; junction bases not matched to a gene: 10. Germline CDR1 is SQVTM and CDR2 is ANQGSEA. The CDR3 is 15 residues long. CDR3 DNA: TGCAGCGTTACTTCGGACAGGGGAGGCCCCTACGAGCAGTACTTC. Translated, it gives CSVTSDRGGPYEQYF.

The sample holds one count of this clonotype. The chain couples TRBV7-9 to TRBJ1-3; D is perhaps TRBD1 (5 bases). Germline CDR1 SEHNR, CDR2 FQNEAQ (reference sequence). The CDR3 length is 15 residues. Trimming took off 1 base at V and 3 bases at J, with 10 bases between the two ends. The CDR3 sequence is CASSLEGMSGNTIYF. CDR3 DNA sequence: TGTGCCAGCAGCTTAGAGGGGATGAGTGGAAACACCATATATTTT.

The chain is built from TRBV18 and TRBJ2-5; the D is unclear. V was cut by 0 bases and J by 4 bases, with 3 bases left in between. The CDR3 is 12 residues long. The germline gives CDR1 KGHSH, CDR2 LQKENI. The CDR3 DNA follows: TGTGCCAGCTCACCACCTCTAGAGACCCAGTACTTC. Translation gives CASSPPLETQYF.

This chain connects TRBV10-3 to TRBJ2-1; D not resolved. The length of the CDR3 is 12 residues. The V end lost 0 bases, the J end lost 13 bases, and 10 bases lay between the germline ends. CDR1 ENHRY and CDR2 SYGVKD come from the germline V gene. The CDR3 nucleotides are TGTGCCATCAGTGAGTCTAGTCGTGATCAGTTCTTC. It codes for CAISESSRDQFF.

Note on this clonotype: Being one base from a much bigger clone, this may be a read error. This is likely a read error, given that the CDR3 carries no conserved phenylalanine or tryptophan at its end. CDR3 nucleotide sequence: TGTGCCACCAGCAGAGATCCTCCCCCCCCAGGGATGGGGGGGGAGCAGTACCTC. It is translated as CATSRDPPPPGMGGEQYL. The chain uses TRBV15 and TRBJ2-7, with 7 positions matching TRBD2. Looked up from germline, CDR1 is LNHNV and CDR2 is YYDKDF (reference sequence). The CDR3 loop spans 18 amino acids. V dropped 0 bases and J dropped 7; count of bases not matched to a gene: 18.

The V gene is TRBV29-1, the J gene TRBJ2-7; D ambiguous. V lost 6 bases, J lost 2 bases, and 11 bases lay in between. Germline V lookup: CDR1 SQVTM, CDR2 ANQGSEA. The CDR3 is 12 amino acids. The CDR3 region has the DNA TGCAGCGTGGGTGGTCCACCCTACGAGCAGTACTTC. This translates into CSVGGPPYEQYF.

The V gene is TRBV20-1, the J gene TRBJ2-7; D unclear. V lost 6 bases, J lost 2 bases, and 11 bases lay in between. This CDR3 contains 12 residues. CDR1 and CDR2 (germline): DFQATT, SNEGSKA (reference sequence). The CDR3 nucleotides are TGCAGTGCCACGCAGGACGCCTACGAGCAGTACTTC. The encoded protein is CSATQDAYEQYF.

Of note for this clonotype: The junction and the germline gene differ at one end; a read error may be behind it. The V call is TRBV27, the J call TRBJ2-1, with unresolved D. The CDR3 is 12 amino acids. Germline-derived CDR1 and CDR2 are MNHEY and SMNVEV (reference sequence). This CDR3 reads CSSSPPYNEQFF. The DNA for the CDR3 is TGTTCCAGCAGCCCTCCCTACAATGAGCAGTTCTTC.

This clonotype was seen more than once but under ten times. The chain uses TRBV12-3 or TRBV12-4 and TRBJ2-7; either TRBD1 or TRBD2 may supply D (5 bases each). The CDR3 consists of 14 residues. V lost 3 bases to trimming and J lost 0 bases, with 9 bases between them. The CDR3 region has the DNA TGTGCCAGCAGTTTTACCGGGGCCTCCTACGAGCAGTACTTC. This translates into CASSFTGASYEQYF.

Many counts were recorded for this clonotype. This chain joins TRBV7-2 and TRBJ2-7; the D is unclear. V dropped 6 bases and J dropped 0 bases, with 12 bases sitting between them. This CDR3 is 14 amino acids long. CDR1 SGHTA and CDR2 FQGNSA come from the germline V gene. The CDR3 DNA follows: TGTGCCAGCAGGTCACGGATCAACTCCTACGAGCAGTACTTC. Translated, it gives CASRSRINSYEQYF.

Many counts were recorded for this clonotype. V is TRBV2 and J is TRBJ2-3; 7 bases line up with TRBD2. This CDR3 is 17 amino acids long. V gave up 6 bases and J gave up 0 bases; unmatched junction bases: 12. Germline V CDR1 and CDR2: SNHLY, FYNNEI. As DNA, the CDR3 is TGTGCCAGCAGGGACTACCCTAGCGGTACTAGCACAGATACGCAGTATTTT. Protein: CASRDYPSGTSTDTQYF.

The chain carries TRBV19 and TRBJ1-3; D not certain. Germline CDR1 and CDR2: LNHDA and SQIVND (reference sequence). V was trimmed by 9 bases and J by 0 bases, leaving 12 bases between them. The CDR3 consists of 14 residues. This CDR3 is CASVPLSSGNTIYF. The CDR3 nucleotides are TGTGCCAGCGTACCCCTGAGCTCTGGAAACACCATATATTTT.

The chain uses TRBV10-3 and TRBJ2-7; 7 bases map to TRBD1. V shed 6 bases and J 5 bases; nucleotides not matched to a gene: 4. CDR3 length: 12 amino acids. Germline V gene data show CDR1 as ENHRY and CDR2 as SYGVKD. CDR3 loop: CAIRQTGDEQYF. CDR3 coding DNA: TGTGCCATCAGGCAAACAGGGGACGAGCAGTACTTC.

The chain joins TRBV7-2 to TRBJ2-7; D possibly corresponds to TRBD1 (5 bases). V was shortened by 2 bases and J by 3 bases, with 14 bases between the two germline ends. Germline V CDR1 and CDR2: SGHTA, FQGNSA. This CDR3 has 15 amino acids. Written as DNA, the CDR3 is TGTGCCAGCAGCTTATCCTCTCAGGGCAGCTACGAGCAGTACTTC. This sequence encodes CASSLSSQGSYEQYF.

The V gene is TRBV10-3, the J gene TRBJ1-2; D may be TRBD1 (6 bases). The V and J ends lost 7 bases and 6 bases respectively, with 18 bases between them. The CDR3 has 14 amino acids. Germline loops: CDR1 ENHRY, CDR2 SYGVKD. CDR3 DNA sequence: TGTGCCATCACCGAAGGGCCGGCAGGGGATGGCTACACCTTC. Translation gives CAITEGPAGDGYTF.

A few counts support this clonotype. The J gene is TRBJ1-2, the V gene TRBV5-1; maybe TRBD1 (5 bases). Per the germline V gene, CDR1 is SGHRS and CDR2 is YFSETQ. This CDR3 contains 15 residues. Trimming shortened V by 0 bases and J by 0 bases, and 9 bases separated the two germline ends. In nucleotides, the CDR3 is TGCGCCAGCAGCTTGGAAGCAGGGCCTAACTATGGCTACACCTTC. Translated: CASSLEAGPNYGYTF.